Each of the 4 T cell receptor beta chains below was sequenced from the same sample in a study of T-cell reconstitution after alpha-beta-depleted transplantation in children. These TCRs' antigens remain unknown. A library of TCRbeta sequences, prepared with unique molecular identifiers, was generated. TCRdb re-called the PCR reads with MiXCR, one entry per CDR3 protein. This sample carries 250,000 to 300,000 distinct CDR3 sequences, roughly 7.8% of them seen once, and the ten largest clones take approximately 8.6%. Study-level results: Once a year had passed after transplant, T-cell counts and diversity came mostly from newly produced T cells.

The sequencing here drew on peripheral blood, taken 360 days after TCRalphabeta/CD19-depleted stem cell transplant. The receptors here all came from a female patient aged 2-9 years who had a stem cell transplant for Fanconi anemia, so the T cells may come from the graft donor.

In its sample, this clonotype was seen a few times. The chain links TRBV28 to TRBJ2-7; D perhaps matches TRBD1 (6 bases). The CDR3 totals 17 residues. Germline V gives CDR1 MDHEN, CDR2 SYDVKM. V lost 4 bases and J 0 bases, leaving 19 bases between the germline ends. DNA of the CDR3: TGTGCCAGCAGTTCCCCCCAGGGGCTTGAGCGCTCCTACGAGCAGTACGTC. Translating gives CASSSPQGLERSYEQYV.

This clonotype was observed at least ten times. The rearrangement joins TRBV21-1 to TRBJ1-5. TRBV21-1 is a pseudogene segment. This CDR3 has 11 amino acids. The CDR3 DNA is TGTGCCAGCAGGGACTGTCAGCCCCAGCATTTT. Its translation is CASRDCQPQHF.

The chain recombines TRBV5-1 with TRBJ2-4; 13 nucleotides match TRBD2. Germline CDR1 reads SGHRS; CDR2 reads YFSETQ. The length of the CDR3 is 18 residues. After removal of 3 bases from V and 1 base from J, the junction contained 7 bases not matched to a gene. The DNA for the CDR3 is TGCGCCAGCAGCTCATGGACTAGCGGGAGTGGGGCCAAAAACATTCAGTACTTC. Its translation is CASSSWTSGSGAKNIQYF.

CDR3 loop: CASSTGAMNTGELFF. CDR3 nucleotide sequence: TGTGCCAGCTCAACAGGGGCGATGAACACCGGGGAGCTGTTTTTT. The chain employs TRBV18 and TRBJ2-2, with TRBD1 matching 7 bases. V lost 5 bases to trimming and J lost 1 base; unmatched junction nucleotides: 4. From germline, CDR1 is KGHSH and CDR2 LQKENI. This CDR3 comprises 15 residues.